The clone carrying this T cell receptor (beta chain) was recorded once. Antigen unknown. This table comes from immunoSEQ multiplex PCR, and its TCRdb copy is limited to in-frame clones, with some not included. The data contain a few thousand clones, 55% to 85% of them seen just once; the ten biggest clones take up roughly 12%. CDR1 LGHNA and CDR2 YNFKEQ come from the germline V gene. This CDR3 has 18 residues. Trimming took 5 bases from V and 0 from J, leaving 17 bases between them. These data belong to a study of high-grade serous ovarian cancer treatment subgroups. Study-wide background: Mean per sample: around 13,000 reads, 6,500 to 9,000 unique TCR beta rearrangements.

Tumor tissue was taken before any definitive surgery or chemotherapy was given. Study results and limitations: Same-patient tumor repertoires overlapped at about 0.095 to 0.8; different patients barely overlapped. Higher neoantigen levels went with greater TCR clonal relatedness. Spatial context was lost because tumors were sequenced in bulk.

This clonotype was obtained from a human donor with high-grade serous ovarian cancer. V gene TRBV4-2 combines with J gene TRBJ2-6; TRBD1 might be the D (5 bases). Sample: tumor tissue. CDR3 nucleotides: TGTGCCAGCAGCTTAGAAGCAGGGCCTTTCTCTGGGGCCAACGTCCTGACTTTC. This encodes CASSLEAGPFSGANVLTF.